Listed below are T cell receptor beta chains from one sample, sequenced in a study of response to subunit inactivated influenza vaccine. Each CDR3 protein is one row after TCRdb ran MiXCR on the RT-PCR reads. Altogether under 800,000 distinct CDR3 sequences are present, 11% to 15% being singletons, with the ten largest covering 6.5% to 8.5%. The input for sequencing was PBMCs from blood, taken approximately 15 days before vaccination. All receptors come from a man aged 50 to 59 who received an inactivated influenza vaccine. Both conserved end residues are trimmed from each CDR3.

j_gene: TRBJ2-7; len: 13; v_gene: TRBV11-1; CDR3aa: ASSLAGTGYYEQY
j_gene: TRBJ2-7; len: 13; v_gene: TRBV24-1; CDR3aa: ATSDFTGSSYEQY
j_gene: TRBJ2-1; len: 10; v_gene: TRBV2; CDR3aa: ASSEPGTAEF
j_gene: TRBJ2-3; len: 10; v_gene: TRBV7-9; CDR3aa: ASAGGTDTQY
j_gene: TRBJ2-7; len: 12; v_gene: TRBV5-1; CDR3aa: ASSLPSDSYEQY
j_gene: TRBJ2-7; len: 12; v_gene: TRBV5-1; CDR3aa: ASFLGPSSYEQY
j_gene: TRBJ2-1; len: 11; v_gene: TRBV4-2; CDR3aa: ASSEGHGDEQF
j_gene: TRBJ2-2; len: 13; v_gene: TRBV5-1; CDR3aa: ASSPQDSSTGELF
j_gene: TRBJ1-6; len: 13; v_gene: TRBV5-1; CDR3aa: ASSLVSQAYSPLH
j_gene: TRBJ2-7; len: 11; v_gene: TRBV11-2; CDR3aa: ASRPRGGNEQY
j_gene: TRBJ1-5; len: 11; v_gene: TRBV19; CDR3aa: ASSGTGWQPQH
j_gene: TRBJ2-1; len: 14; v_gene: TRBV19; CDR3aa: ASSVKREYRNREQF
j_gene: TRBJ2-1; len: 8; v_gene: TRBV20-1; CDR3aa: SAISNEQF
j_gene: TRBJ1-2; len: 11; v_gene: TRBV27; CDR3aa: ASSERRDYGYT
j_gene: TRBJ2-7; len: 13; v_gene: TRBV6-5; CDR3aa: ASSYISQGSNEQY
j_gene: TRBJ2-1; len: 10; v_gene: TRBV3-1; CDR3aa: ASSHRLGEQF